These T cell receptor beta chains were read from a single sample in a study of T cells in Graves' hyperthyroidism and ophthalmopathy. TCRdb re-analysed the multiplex PCR reads in MiXCR, keeping a single row per CDR3 protein. The sample has 310,000 or so distinct CDR3 sequences, approximately 17% seen once. The sequencing input was blood. These receptors all stem from a woman aged 60-75 years with Graves' ophthalmopathy. CDR3s leave out the opening cysteine and the closing phenylalanine or tryptophan. The order of the fields is D gene, V gene, clone size, J gene, CDR3 protein. D genes are given only for firm matches. Clone size is given for some rows only: seen once, a few or many times, or a class if the clone is expanded.

.,TRBV2,.,TRBJ1-5,ASSGRGDQPQH
.,TRBV6-2/TRBV6-3,few,TRBJ1-2,ASSSVTVNYGYT
.,TRBV2,many,TRBJ1-2,ASSDLRQGGYT
.,TRBV19,many,TRBJ2-7,ASSIARRAEGHYEQY
TRBD2,TRBV28,few,TRBJ2-3,ASSPQAGEGGADTQY
.,TRBV30,many,TRBJ1-5,AWSILDGSNQPQH
.,TRBV20-1,few,TRBJ1-5,SVRGDSNQPQH
.,TRBV11-2,.,TRBJ2-1,ASSTTPNEQF
TRBD2,TRBV5-5,.,TRBJ2-5,ASSPGGTSRPETQY
.,TRBV5-8,many,TRBJ2-1,ASSLGGPFSYNEQF
.,TRBV19,few,TRBJ2-7,ASSIRLTAEQY
.,TRBV4-2,few,TRBJ1-2,ASSQATGGGYT
TRBD1,TRBV12-3/TRBV12-4,many,TRBJ1-6,ASLTGGDSPLH
.,TRBV2,many,TRBJ2-7,ASNSQGPYEQY
.,TRBV6-1,.,TRBJ2-2,ASSWATGELF
TRBD2,TRBV27,many,TRBJ2-1,ASSLLAGVYNEQF
.,TRBV20-1,many,TRBJ2-1,SARDLGHSYNEQF